This T cell receptor (beta chain) was sequenced during a study of blood T cell repertoires in COVID-19. The data were produced by immunoSEQ multiplex PCR, yet TCRdb's version contains in-frame clones alone and is incomplete. The data hold fewer than 400,000 clones, with just under 90% observed a single time. CDR3 length equals 15 residues. Germline CDR1 reads MGHRA; CDR2 reads YSYEKL. Trimming left V 0 bases short and J 0 bases short, with 8 bases between. V is TRBV4-1 and J is TRBJ1-2; D remains unclear. The receptor was isolated from a woman between 45 and 60 years old who had recovered from COVID-19. The sequencing sample was made of PBMCs or T cells enriched from blood (not recorded which). CDR3: CASSQDPGANYGYTF. The CDR3 DNA reads as TGCGCCAGCAGCCAAGATCCCGGGGCTAACTATGGCTACACCTTC.